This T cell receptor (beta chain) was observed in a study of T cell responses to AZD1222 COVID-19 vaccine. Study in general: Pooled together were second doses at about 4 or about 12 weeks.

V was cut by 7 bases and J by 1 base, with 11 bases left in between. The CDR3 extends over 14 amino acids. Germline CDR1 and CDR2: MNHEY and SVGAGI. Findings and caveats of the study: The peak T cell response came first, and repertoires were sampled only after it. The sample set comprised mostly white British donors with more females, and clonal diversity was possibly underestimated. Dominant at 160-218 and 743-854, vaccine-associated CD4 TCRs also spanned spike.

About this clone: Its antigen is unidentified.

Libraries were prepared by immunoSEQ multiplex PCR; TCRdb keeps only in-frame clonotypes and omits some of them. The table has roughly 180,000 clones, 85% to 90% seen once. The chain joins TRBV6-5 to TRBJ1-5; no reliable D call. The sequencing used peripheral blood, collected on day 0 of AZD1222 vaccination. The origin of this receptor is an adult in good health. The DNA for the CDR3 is TGTGCCAGCAATAGGGAGGGCAGCAATCAGCCCCAGCATTTT. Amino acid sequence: CASNREGSNQPQHF.